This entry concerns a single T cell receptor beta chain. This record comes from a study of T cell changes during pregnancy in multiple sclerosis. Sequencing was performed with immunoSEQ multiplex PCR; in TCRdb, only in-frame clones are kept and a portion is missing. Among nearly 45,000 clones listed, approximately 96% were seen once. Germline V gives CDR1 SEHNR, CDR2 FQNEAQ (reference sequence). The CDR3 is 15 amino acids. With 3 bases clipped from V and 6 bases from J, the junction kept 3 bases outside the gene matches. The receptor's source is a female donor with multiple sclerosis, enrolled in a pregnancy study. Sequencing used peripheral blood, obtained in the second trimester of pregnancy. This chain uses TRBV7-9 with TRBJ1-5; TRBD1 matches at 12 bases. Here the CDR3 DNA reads TGTGCCAGCAGCTTGGGACAGGGGGCGATTCAGCCCCAGCATTTT. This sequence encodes CASSLGQGAIQPQHF.